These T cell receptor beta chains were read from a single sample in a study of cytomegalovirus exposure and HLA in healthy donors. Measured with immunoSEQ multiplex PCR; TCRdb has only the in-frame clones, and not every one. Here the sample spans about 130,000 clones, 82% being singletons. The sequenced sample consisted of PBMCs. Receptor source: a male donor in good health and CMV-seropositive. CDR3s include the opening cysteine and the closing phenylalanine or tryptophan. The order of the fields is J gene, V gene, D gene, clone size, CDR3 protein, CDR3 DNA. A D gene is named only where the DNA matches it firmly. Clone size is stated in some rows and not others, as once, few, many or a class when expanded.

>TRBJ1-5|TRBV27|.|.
CASSMAGANQPQHF
TGTGCCAGCAGTATGGCAGGGGCCAATCAGCCCCAGCATTTT
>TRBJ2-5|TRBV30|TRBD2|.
CAWSELAGAQETQYF
TGTGCCTGGAGTGAACTAGCGGGAGCCCAAGAGACCCAGTACTTC
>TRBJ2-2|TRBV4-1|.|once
CASIPVVTGELFF
TGCGCCAGCATTCCGGTGGTTACCGGGGAGCTGTTTTTT
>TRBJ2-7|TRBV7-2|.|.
CASSQGGSASYEQYF
TGTGCCAGCTCCCAAGGCGGGTCCGCCTCCTACGAGCAGTACTTC
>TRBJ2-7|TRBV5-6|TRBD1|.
CASSGGQGRSYEQYF
TGTGCCAGCAGCGGTGGACAGGGACGTTCCTACGAGCAGTACTTC
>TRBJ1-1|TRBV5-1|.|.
CASSLYGGENTEAFF
TGCGCCAGCAGCTTGTACGGGGGAGAGAACACTGAAGCTTTCTTT
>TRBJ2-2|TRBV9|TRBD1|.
CASSSDRAAGELFF
TGTGCCAGCAGCTCGGACAGGGCGGCCGGGGAGCTGTTTTTT
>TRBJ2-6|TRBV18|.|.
CASSPKRGTGANVLTF
TGTGCCAGCTCTCCTAAACGGGGTACCGGGGCCAACGTCCTGACTTTC
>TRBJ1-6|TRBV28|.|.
CASSFRAPLHF
TGTGCCAGCAGTTTTCGGGCACCCCTCCACTTT
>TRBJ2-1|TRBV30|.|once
CAWSVMETSNEQFF
TGTGCCTGGAGTGTAATGGAGACTAGCAATGAGCAGTTCTTC
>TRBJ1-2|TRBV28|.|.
CASSFGREVYGYTF
TGTGCCAGCAGTTTCGGCAGGGAGGTTTACGGCTACACCTTC
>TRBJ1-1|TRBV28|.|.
CASSLFGGGTNTEAFF
TGTGCCAGCAGTTTATTTGGGGGGGGTACGAACACTGAAGCTTTCTTT
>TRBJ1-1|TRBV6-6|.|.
CATSGGRENTEAFF
TGTGCCACCTCGGGGGGCAGGGAAAACACTGAAGCTTTCTTT
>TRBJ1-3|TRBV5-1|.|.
CASSLEASSGNTIYF
TGCGCCAGCAGCTTGGAAGCCTCCTCTGGAAACACCATATATTTT
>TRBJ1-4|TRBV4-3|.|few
CASSQDWVRGLRANEKLFF
TGCGCCAGCAGCCAAGACTGGGTGAGGGGACTAAGGGCTAATGAAAAACTGTTTTTT
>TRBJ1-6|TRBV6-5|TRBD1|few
CASGTGNNSPLHF
TGTGCCAGCGGGACAGGGAATAATTCACCCCTCCACTTT
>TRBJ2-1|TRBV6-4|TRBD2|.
CASSQNSGRANEQFF
TGTGCCAGCAGTCAAAATAGCGGGAGGGCCAACGAGCAGTTCTTC
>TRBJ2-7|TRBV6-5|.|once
CASSSNPDRGEQYF
TGTGCCAGCAGTTCTAACCCCGACCGGGGGGAGCAGTACTTC
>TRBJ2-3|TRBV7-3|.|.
CASSLTGATVDTQYF
TGTGCCAGCAGCTTAACGGGAGCGACTGTCGATACGCAGTATTTT
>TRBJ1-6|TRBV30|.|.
CAWRTSYNSPLHF
TGTGCCTGGAGGACTTCCTATAATTCACCCCTCCACTTT
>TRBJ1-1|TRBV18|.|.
CASSPRGGNTEAFF
TGTGCCAGCTCACCCCGGGGGGGGAACACTGAAGCTTTCTTT
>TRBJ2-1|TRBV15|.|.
CATSSTRGFNEQFF
TGTGCCACCAGCAGCACTCGGGGGTTCAATGAGCAGTTCTTC
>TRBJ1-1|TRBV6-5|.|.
CASSYSINSNTEAFF
TGTGCCAGCAGTTACTCGATTAACTCGAACACTGAAGCTTTCTTT
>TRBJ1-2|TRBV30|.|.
CAWSRGGYGYTF
TGTGCCTGGAGTCGCGGGGGCTATGGCTACACCTTC
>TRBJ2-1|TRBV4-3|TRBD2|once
CASSQVRTSGSYNEQFF
TGCGCCAGCAGCCAGGTTCGAACTAGCGGGAGTTACAATGAGCAGTTCTTC
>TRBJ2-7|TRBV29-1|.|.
CSVGQGLSEQYF
TGCAGCGTAGGACAGGGACTAAGCGAGCAGTACTTC
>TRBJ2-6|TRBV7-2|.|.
CASSSSHSGANGLTF
TGTGCCAGCAGCAGTAGTCACTCTGGGGCCAACGGCCTGACTTTC
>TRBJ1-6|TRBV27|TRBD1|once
CASSPGQGGVNSPLHF
TGTGCCAGCAGTCCCGGACAGGGAGGAGTGAATTCACCCCTCCACTTT
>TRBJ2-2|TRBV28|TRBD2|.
CASSFTAGGGTTGELFF
TGTGCCAGCAGTTTTACGGCGGGAGGGGGTACCACCGGGGAGCTGTTTTTT
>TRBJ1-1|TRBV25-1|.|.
CASSAGLQNTEAFF
TGTGCCAGCAGTGCCGGACTACAGAACACTGAAGCTTTCTTT
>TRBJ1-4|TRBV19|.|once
CASRRGQPNEKLFF
TGTGCCAGTAGAAGGGGCCAGCCTAATGAAAAACTGTTTTTT
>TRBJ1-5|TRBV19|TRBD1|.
CASSIVGTGPPNQPQHF
TGTGCCAGTAGTATAGTTGGGACAGGGCCACCCAATCAGCCCCAGCATTTT
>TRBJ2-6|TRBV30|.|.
CAWSVQYETGSSGANVLTF
TGTGCCTGGAGTGTACAGTATGAGACAGGCTCCTCTGGGGCCAACGTCCTGACTTTC
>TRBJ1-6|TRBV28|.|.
CASSLSPGMVSPLHF
TGTGCCAGCAGTTTGAGCCCAGGGATGGTTTCACCCCTCCACTTT
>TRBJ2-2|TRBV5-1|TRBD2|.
CASDRSGGNTGELFF
TGCGCCAGCGATAGAAGCGGGGGGAACACCGGGGAGCTGTTTTTT
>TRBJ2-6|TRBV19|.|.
CASSKRDSGANVLTF
TGTGCCAGTAGTAAAAGAGACTCTGGGGCCAACGTCCTGACTTTC
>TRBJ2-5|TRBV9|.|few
CASSVQEGETQYF
TGTGCCAGCAGCGTCCAGGAGGGAGAGACCCAGTACTTC
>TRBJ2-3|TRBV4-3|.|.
CASSQDSSSGHSTDTQYF
TGCGCCAGCAGCCAAGACTCGTCCTCGGGACATTCGACAGATACGCAGTATTTT
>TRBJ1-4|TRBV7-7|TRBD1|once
CASSRRQGSEKLFF
TGTGCTAGCAGCCGGAGACAGGGGAGTGAAAAACTGTTTTTT
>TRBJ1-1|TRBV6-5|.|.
CASSYTAGTEAFF
TGTGCCAGCAGTTACACGGCCGGGACTGAAGCTTTCTTT
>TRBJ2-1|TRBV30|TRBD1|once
CAWSRRGSSYNEQFF
TGTGCCTGGAGCCGCAGGGGGAGCTCCTACAATGAGCAGTTCTTC
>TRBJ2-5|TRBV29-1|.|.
CSVEDYPHTGRETQYF
TGCAGCGTTGAAGACTATCCCCACACGGGTCGAGAGACCCAGTACTTC
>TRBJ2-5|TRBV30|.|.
CAWSVMRETQYF
TGTGCCTGGAGTGTAATGCGGGAGACCCAGTACTTC
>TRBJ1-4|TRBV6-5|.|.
CASSRDEKLFF
TGTGCCAGCAGTCGCGATGAAAAACTGTTTTTT
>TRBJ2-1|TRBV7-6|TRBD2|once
CASSFSGRSSYNEQFF
TGTGCCAGCAGTTTCAGCGGGAGAAGCTCCTACAATGAGCAGTTCTTC
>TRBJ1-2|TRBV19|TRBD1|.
CASSPRQGVGYTF
TGTGCCAGTAGTCCCCGACAGGGGGTCGGCTACACCTTC
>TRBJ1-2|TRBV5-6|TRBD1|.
CASSLVGTGVGYTF
TGTGCCAGCAGCTTGGTGGGGACAGGGGTCGGCTACACCTTC
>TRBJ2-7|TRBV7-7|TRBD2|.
CASSPSPSGIHEQYF
TGTGCTAGCAGCCCCAGCCCTAGCGGTATTCACGAGCAGTACTTC
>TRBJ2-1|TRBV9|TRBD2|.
CASSLDRGPRLAGGPNEQFF
TGTGCCAGCAGCTTAGACAGGGGGCCTAGACTAGCGGGAGGTCCGAATGAGCAGTTCTTC
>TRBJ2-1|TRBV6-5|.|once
CASSPTSPEYNEQFF
TGTGCCAGCAGTCCAACTAGCCCTGAGTACAATGAGCAGTTCTTC
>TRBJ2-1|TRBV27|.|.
CASSLPSNEQFF
TGTGCCAGCAGTCTCCCTAGCAATGAGCAGTTCTTC
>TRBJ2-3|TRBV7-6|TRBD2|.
CASSPLGGSADTQYF
TGTGCCAGCAGCCCCCTTGGCGGGAGCGCAGATACGCAGTATTTT